The clone carrying this T cell receptor beta chain occurred many times. Its matching antigen is unknown. The sample belongs to a study of T cell repertoires in cytomegalovirus infection. As for the study in general: Public signatures in TCR beta pointed to CMV infection and matching HLA type. Points from the study as a whole: In two of eight donors, the top clonotype was HLA-C-restricted CMV-specific.

This CDR3 is built from 15 residues. Germline V gene lookup returns CDR1 SGHNT and CDR2 YENEEA. V trimming: 3 bases; J trimming: 4 bases; junction bases outside the gene matches: 4. TCRdb itself ran the reads through MiXCR, one entry per CDR3 protein. The sample includes about 200,000 distinct CDR3 sequences, roughly 9% seen only once; the top ten take about 4.2%. The V call is TRBV11-3, the J call TRBJ2-1; TRBD2 aligns across 9 bases. This receptor was identified in a human donor in good health (CMV status not recorded). Some clones in this sample may be carry-over from other donors' samples. The sequenced sample was PBMCs. CDR3 coding DNA: TGTGCCAGCAGCTTTCGCGGGGGGGGGTACAATGAGCAGTTCTTC. It encodes CASSFRGGGYNEQFF.